The clone carrying this TCR beta chain is a singleton in its sample. Sequencing was performed with immunoSEQ multiplex PCR; in TCRdb, only in-frame clones are kept and a portion is missing. Altogether around 120,000 clones are present, about 78% being singletons, with the ten largest covering 2% to 2.5%. This record comes from a study of blood T cell repertoires in COVID-19. The specimen was peripheral blood. The receptor's source is a man between 65 and 85 years old with acute or convalescent COVID-19.

The CDR3 loop is CASSQAVTSDSYNEQFF. CDR3 bases: TGCGCCAGCAGCCAAGCGGTCACTAGCGACTCCTACAATGAGCAGTTCTTC. The rearrangement uses TRBV4-3 and TRBJ2-1; 7 positions agree with TRBD2. The V and J ends lost 1 base and 0 bases, in that order; junction bases with no gene match: 6. The germline V gene has CDR1 LGHNA and CDR2 YSLEER. This CDR3 contains 17 residues.